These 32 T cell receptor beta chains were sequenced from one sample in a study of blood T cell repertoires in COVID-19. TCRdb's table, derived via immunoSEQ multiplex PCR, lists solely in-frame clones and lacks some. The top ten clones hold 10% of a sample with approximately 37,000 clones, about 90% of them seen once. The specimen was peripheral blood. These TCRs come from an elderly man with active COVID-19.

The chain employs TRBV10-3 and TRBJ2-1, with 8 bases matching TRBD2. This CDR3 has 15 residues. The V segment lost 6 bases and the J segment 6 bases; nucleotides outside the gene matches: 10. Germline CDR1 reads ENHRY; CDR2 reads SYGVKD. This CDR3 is CAISREREIRNEQFF. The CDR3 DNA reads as TGTGCCATCAGCCGGGAGCGGGAGATTCGCAATGAGCAGTTCTTC.

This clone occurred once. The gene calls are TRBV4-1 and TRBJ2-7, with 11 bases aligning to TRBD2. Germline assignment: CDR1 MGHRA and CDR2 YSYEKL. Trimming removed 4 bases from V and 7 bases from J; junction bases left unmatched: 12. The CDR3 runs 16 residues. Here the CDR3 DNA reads TGCGCCAGCAGCCGAGTAGCGGGAGGGCCCCAGAGGGAGCAGTACTTC. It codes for CASSRVAGGPQREQYF.

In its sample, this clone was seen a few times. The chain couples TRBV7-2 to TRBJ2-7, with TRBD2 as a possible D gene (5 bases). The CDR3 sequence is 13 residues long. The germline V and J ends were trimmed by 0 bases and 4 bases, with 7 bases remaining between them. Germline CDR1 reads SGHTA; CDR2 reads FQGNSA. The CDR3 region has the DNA TGTGCCAGCAGCTTAGCGGGAGTGTACGAGCAGTACTTC. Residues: CASSLAGVYEQYF.

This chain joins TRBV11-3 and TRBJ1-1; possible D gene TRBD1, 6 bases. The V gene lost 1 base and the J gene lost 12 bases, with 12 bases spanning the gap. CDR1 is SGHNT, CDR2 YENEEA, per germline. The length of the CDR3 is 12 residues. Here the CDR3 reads CASSLGTGLTFF. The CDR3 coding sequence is TGTGCCAGCAGCTTAGGCACAGGGTTAACTTTCTTT. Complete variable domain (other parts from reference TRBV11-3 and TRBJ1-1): EAGVVQSPRYKIIEKKQPVAFWCNPISGHNTLYWYLQNLGQGPELLIRYENEEAVDDSQLPKDRFSAERLKGVDSTLKIQPAELGDSAVYLCASSLGTGLTFFGQGTRLTVV.

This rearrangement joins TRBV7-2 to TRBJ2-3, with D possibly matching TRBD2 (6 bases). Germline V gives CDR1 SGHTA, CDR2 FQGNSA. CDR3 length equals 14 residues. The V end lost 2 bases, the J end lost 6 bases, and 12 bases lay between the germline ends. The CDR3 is CASSLRGAVDTQYF. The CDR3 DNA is TGTGCCAGCAGCTTACGCGGGGCCGTTGATACGCAGTATTTT.

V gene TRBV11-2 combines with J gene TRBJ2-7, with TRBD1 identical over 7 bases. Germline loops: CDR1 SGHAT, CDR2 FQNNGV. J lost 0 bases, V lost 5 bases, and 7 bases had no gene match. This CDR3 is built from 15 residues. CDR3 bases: TGTGCCAGCAGCATCGGGACAGACGTCTCCTACGAGCAGTACTTC. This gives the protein CASSIGTDVSYEQYF.

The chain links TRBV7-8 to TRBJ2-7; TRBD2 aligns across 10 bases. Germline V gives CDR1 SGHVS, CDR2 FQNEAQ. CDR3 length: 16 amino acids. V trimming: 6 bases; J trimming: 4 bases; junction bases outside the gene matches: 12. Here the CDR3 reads CASRAPGASGSYEQYF. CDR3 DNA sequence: TGTGCCAGCAGAGCACCCGGCGCTAGCGGGAGTTACGAGCAGTACTTC.

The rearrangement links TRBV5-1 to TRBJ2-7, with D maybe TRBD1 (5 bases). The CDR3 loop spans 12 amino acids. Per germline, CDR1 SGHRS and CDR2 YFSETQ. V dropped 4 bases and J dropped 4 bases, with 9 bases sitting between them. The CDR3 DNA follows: TGCGCCAGCAGCAAAGACAGATACGAGCAGTACTTC. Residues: CASSKDRYEQYF. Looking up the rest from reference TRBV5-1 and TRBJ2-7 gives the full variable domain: KAGVTQTPRYLIKTRGQQVTLSCSPISGHRSVSWYQQTPGQGLQFLFEYFSETQRNKGNFPGRFSGRQFSNSRSEMNVSTLELGDSALYLCASSKDRYEQYFGPGTRLTVT.

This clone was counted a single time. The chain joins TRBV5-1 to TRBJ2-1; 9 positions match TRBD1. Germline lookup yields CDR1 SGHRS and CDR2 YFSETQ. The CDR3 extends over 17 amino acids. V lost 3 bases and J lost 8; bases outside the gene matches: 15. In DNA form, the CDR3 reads TGCGCCAGCAGCTCGGACCGACAGGGGGGTATTACGGATGAGCAGTTCTTC. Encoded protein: CASSSDRQGGITDEQFF.

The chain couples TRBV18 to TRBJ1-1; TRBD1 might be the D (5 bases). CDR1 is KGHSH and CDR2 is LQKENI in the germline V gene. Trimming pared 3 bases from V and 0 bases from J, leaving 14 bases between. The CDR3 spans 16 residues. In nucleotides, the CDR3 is TGTGCCAGCTCACCGCAAGTTGGGGGGATGAACACTGAAGCTTTCTTT. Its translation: CASSPQVGGMNTEAFF.

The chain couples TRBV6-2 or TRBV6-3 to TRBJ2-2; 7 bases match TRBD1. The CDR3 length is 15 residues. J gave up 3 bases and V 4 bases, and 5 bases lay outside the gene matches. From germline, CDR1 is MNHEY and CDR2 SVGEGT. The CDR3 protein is CASSFRQGDTGELFF. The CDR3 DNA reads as TGTGCCAGCAGTTTTAGACAGGGTGACACCGGGGAGCTGTTTTTT.

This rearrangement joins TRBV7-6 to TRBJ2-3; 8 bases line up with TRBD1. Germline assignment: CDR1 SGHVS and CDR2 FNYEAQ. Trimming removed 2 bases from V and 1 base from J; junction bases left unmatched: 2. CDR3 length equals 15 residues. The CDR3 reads CASSLTTGGTDTQYF. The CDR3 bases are TGTGCCAGCAGCTTAACGACAGGGGGCACAGATACGCAGTATTTT. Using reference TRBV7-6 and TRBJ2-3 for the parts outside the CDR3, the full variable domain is GAGVSQSPRYKVTKRGQDVALRCDPISGHVSLYWYRQALGQGPEFLTYFNYEAQQDKSGLPNDRFSAERPEGSISTLTIQRTEQRDSAMYRCASSLTTGGTDTQYFGPGTRLTVL.

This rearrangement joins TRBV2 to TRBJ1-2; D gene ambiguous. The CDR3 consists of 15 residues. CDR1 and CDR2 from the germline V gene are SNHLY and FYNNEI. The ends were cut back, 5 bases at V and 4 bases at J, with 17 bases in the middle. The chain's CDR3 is CASSPQSEARYGYTF. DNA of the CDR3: TGTGCCAGCAGTCCCCAAAGTGAGGCGCGCTATGGCTACACCTTC.

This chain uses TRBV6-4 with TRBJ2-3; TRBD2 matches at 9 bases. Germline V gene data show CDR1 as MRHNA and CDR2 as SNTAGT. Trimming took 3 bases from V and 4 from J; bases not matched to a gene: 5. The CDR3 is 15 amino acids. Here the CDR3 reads CASSEGLAGSDTQYF. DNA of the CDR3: TGTGCCAGCAGTGAAGGGCTAGCGGGATCAGATACGCAGTATTTT.

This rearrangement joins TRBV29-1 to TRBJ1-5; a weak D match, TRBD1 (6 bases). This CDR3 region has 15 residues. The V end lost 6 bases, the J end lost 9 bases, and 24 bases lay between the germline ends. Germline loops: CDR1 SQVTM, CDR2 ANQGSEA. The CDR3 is CSVPTGQRGAWPQHF. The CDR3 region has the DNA TGCAGCGTCCCAACGGGGCAACGGGGGGCCTGGCCCCAGCATTTT.

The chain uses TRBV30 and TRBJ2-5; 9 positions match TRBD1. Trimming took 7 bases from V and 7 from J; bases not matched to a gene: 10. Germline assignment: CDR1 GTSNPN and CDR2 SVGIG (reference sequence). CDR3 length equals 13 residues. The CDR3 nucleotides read TGTGCCTCCTCCGGGACAGGGCTCGGGACCCAGTACTTC. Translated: CASSGTGLGTQYF.

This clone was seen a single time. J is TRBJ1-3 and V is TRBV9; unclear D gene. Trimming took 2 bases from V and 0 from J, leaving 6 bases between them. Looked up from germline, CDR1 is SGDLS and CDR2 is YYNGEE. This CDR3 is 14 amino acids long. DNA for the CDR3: TGTGCCAGCAGCGTTACAGACTCTGGAAACACCATATATTTT. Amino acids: CASSVTDSGNTIYF.

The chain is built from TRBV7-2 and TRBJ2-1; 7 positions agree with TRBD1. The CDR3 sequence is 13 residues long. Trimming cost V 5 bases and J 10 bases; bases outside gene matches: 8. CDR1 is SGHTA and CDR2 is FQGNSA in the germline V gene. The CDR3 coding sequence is TGTGCCAGCAGCCGATCATTGGACAGGGAGCAGTTCTTC. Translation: CASSRSLDREQFF.

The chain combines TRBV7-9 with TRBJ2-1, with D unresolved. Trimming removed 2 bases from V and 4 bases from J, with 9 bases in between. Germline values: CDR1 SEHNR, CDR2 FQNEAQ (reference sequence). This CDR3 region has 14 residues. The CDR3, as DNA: TGTGCCAGCAGCTTATCCGTTACTTACAATGAGCAGTTCTTC. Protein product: CASSLSVTYNEQFF.

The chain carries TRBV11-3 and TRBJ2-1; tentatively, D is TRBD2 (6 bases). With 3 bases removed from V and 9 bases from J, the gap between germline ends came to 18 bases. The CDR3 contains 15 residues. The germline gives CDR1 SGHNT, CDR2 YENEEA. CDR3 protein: CASSFSRGTHGEQFF. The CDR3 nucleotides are TGTGCCAGCAGCTTCAGCCGCGGGACTCATGGTGAGCAGTTCTTC.

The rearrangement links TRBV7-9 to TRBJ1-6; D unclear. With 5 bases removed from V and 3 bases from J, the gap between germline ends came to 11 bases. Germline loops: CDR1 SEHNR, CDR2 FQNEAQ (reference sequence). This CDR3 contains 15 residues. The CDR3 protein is CASSHDGNYNSPLHF. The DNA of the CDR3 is TGTGCCAGCAGCCATGACGGGAACTATAATTCACCCCTCCACTTT.

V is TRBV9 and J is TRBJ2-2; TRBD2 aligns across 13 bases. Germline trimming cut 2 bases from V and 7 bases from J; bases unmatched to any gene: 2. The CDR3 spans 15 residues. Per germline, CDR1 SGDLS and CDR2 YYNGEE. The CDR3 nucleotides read TGTGCCAGCAGCGTGGGACTAGCGGGAATCGGGGAGCTGTTTTTT. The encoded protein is CASSVGLAGIGELFF.

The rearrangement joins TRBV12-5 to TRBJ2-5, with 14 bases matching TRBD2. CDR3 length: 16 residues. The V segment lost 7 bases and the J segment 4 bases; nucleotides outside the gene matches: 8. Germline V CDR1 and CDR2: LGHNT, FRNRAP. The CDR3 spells CASAWGTSGRGETQYF. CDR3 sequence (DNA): TGTGCTAGTGCCTGGGGGACTAGCGGGAGAGGAGAGACCCAGTACTTC.

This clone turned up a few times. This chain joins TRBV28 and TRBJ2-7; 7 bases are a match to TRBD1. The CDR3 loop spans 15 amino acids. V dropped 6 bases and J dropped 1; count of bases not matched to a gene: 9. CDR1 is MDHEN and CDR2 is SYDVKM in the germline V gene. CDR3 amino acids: CASSLDRALSYEQYF. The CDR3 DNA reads TGTGCCAGCAGCTTAGACAGGGCCCTTTCCTACGAGCAGTACTTC.

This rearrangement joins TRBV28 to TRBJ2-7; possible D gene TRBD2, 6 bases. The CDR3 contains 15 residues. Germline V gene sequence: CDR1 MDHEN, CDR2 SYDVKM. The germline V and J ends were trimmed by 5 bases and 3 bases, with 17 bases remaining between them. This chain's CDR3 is CASSPWRAPDYEQYF. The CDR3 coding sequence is TGTGCCAGCAGTCCCTGGAGGGCCCCCGACTACGAGCAGTACTTC.

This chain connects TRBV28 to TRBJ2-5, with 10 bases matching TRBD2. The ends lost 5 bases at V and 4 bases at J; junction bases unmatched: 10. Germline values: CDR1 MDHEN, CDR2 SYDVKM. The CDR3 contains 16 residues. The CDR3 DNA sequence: TGTGCCAGCAGTGGGGCCGCTAGCGGGAGTACAGAGACCCAGTACTTC. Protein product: CASSGAASGSTETQYF.

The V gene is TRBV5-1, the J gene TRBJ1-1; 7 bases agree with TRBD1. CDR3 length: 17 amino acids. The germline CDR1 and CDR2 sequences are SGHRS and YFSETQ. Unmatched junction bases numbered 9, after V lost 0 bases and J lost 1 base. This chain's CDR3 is CASSLARDRGWNTEAFF. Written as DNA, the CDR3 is TGCGCCAGCAGCTTGGCCCGGGACAGAGGGTGGAACACTGAAGCTTTCTTT.

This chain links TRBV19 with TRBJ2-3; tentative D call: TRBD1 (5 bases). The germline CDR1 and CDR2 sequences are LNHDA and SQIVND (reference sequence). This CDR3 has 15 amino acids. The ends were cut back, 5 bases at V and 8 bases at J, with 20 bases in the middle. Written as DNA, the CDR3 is TGTGCCAGTAGTCCCCTTGCCCAGGGTGGCGGTACGCAGTATTTT. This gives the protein CASSPLAQGGGTQYF. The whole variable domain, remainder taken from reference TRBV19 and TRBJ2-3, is DGGITQSPKYLFRKEGQNVTLSCEQNLNHDAMYWYRQDPGQGLRLIYYSQIVNDFQKGDIAEGYSVSREKKESFPLTVTSAQKNPTAFYLCASSPLAQGGGTQYFGPGTRLTVL.

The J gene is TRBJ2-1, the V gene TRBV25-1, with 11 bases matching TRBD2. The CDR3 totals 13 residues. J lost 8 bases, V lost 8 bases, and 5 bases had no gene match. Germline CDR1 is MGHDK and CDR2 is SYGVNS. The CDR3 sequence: CASGTSGPHEQFF. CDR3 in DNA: TGTGCCAGCGGGACTAGCGGACCCCATGAGCAGTTCTTC.

The DNA of the CDR3 is TGTGCCAGCAGCCAAAGCGGGACCTACAATGAGCAGTTCTTC. Protein product: CASSQSGTYNEQFF. The gene calls are TRBV3-1 (or the pseudogene TRBV3-2) and TRBJ2-1; 7 bases line up with TRBD2. Per the germline V gene, CDR1 is LGHDT and CDR2 is YNNKEL (reference sequence). Trimming took 2 bases from V and 2 from J; bases not matched to a gene: 0. The CDR3 contains 14 residues.

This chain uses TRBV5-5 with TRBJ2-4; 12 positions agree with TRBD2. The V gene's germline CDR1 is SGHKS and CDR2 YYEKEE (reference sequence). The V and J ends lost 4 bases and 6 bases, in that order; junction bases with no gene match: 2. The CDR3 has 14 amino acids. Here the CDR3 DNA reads TGTGCCAGCAGCGCGGGACTAGCGGGAAACATTCAGTACTTC. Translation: CASSAGLAGNIQYF.

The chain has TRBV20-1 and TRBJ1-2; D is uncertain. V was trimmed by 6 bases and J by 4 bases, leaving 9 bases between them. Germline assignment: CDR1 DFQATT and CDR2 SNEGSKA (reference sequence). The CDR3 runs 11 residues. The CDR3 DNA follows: TGCAGTGCAAAAACAATCTATGGCTACACCTTC. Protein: CSAKTIYGYTF.